This T cell receptor (beta chain) was captured by sequencing in a study of identical twins. General study points: Its conclusions, products of cross-sectional statistical analysis, did not come from following the same donors.

TCRdb processed the 5' RACE reads anew with MiXCR; each CDR3 protein has one entry. The table has some 270,000 distinct CDR3 sequences, about 8.5% seen once. Notes on this clonotype: Its target is unknown.

The CDR3 length is 12 residues. Germline V CDR1 and CDR2: DFQATT, SNEGSKA (reference sequence). Trimming removed 0 bases at V and 7 bases at J, with 9 bases between. This sample was also put to use in a study of yellow fever vaccine responses in identical twins.

This receptor was obtained from a woman aged 18-29 years in good health. The V gene is TRBV20-1, the J gene TRBJ1-1; D is perhaps TRBD1 (6 bases). What was sequenced was CD8+ T cells sorted from blood. This CDR3 reads CSAREGGNEAFF. Here the CDR3 DNA reads TGCAGTGCTAGAGAAGGGGGAAATGAAGCTTTCTTT.